Listed here are 3 T cell receptor beta chains from one sample, sequenced in a study of post-analysis software for immune sequencing data. The study's findings and limits: Patients used four to six TRBV segments, including TRBV5-6, TRBV5-1 and TRBV20-1, more often than controls.

No cognate antigen is known for these TCRs. Unique-molecular-identifier-tagged TCR beta cDNA libraries were used. A single record per CDR3 protein comes from TCRdb applying MiXCR to the PCR reads. The repertoire holds over 700,000 distinct CDR3 sequences, with just under 30% as singletons. Sequencing was done on a sample of blood. The receptors shown here come from a girl aged 10 to 17 with multiple sclerosis.

The sample holds a few counts of this clonotype. This sequence joins TRBV7-2 and TRBJ2-1, with 14 bases fitting TRBD2. This CDR3 has 19 amino acids. The J segment lost 3 bases and the V segment lost 1 base, leaving 8 bases of the junction unmatched. Germline V CDR1 and CDR2: SGHTA, FQGNSA. For the CDR3, the DNA is TGTGCCAGCAGCTTAGGGCCGCCGGGACTAGCGGGGGTCTACAATGAGCAGTTCTTC. Amino acids: CASSLGPPGLAGVYNEQFF. Full variable domain (remainder filled in from reference TRBV7-2 and TRBJ2-1): GAGVSQSPSNKVTEKGKDVELRCDPISGHTALYWYRQSLGQGLEFLIYFQGNSAPDKSGLPSDRFSAERTGGSVSTLTIQRTQQEDSAVYLCASSLGPPGLAGVYNEQFFGPGTRLTVL.

CDR3 nucleotides: TGCAGTGCTAGAGATCGGGTCCCGGGGGCTAGCTGGGATACGCAGTATTTT. Amino acid sequence: CSARDRVPGASWDTQYF. This chain links TRBV20-1 with TRBJ2-3; D possibly matches TRBD1 or TRBD2 (6 bases each). Germline assignment: CDR1 DFQATT and CDR2 SNEGSKA (reference sequence). Trimming cost V 0 bases and J 6 bases, with 22 bases left between them. The CDR3 extends over 17 amino acids.

This clonotype was counted only a few times. The chain recombines TRBV20-1 with TRBJ1-6; maybe TRBD1 (6 bases). The CDR3 runs 16 residues. CDR1 and CDR2 from the germline V gene are DFQATT and SNEGSKA (reference sequence). The ends were cut back, 6 bases at V and 0 bases at J, with 15 bases in the middle. DNA of the CDR3: TGCAGTGCCAAATCCGGGGACAACTCCTATAATTCACCCCTCCACTTT. Translation: CSAKSGDNSYNSPLHF.